This T cell receptor beta chain was profiled in a study of blood T cell repertoires in COVID-19. Produced via immunoSEQ multiplex PCR; TCRdb's table is partial and in-frame only. The sample yields around 300,000 clones, roughly 90% seen once. The material sequenced was peripheral blood. The TCR originated in a woman in her forties who had recovered from COVID-19.

This CDR3 reads CASSYYRASYNEQFF. The CDR3 region has the DNA TGTGCCAGCAGTTATTACAGGGCCTCCTACAATGAGCAGTTCTTC. The rearrangement uses TRBV6-6 and TRBJ2-1; D might be TRBD1 (6 bases). Germline V gene data show CDR1 as MNHNY and CDR2 as SVGAGI (reference sequence). Trimming took off 3 bases at V and 0 bases at J, with 9 bases between the two ends. CDR3 length: 15 residues.